Below, 14 T cell receptor beta chains from the same sample are listed, as sequenced in a study of T cell changes during pregnancy in multiple sclerosis. Sequencing used immunoSEQ multiplex PCR; TCRdb keeps in-frame clones, though not all of them. Altogether about 98,000 clones are present, about 90% being singletons, with the ten largest covering about 2%. Sequencing was performed on peripheral blood, taken after pregnancy. All receptors come from a female donor in good health, enrolled as a control in a pregnancy study.

This clone was recorded only once. The chain joins TRBV6-4 to TRBJ2-5; a possible D gene is TRBD2 (5 bases). V lost 2 bases and J 5 bases, leaving 15 bases between the germline ends. The CDR3 sequence is 15 residues long. Per the germline V gene, CDR1 is MRHNA and CDR2 is SNTAGT. This CDR3 is CASSDPSRRAETQYF. The CDR3 nucleotides read TGTGCCAGCAGTGACCCTAGCCGCCGAGCGGAGACCCAGTACTTC.

The V call is TRBV27, the J call TRBJ2-5; 9 bases fit TRBD1. CDR1 is MNHEY, CDR2 SMNVEV, per germline (reference sequence). The CDR3 has 12 residues. V lost 6 bases, J lost 4 bases, and 0 bases stayed unmatched. The chain's CDR3 is CASRDRGETQYF. The CDR3 nucleotides are TGTGCCAGCAGGGACAGGGGAGAGACCCAGTACTTC.

The chain links TRBV7-9 to TRBJ2-1; 9 nucleotides align to TRBD1. V shed 4 bases and J 12 bases; nucleotides not matched to a gene: 10. From germline, CDR1 is SEHNR and CDR2 FQNEAQ (reference sequence). The CDR3 extends over 14 amino acids. In nucleotides, the CDR3 is TGTGCCAGCAGCTCGGGGGACAGGGAGGTTCGGCAGTTCTTC. Translating it yields CASSSGDREVRQFF.

This sequence joins TRBV10-3 and TRBJ1-3; perhaps TRBD1 as D (5 bases). The V and J ends lost 2 bases and 0 bases respectively, with 11 bases between them. This CDR3 comprises 16 residues. The germline gives CDR1 ENHRY, CDR2 SYGVKD. DNA for the CDR3: TGTGCCATCAGTGAGCAAAGCAGGGCCTCTGGAAACACCATATATTTT. Translating it yields CAISEQSRASGNTIYF.

The chain carries TRBV30 and TRBJ2-3, with D tentatively TRBD1 (6 bases). The CDR3 spans 11 residues. The V and J ends lost 2 bases and 6 bases respectively, with 6 bases between them. CDR1 GTSNPN and CDR2 SVGIG come from the germline V gene (reference sequence). CDR3 in DNA: TGTGCCTGGAGTCAGGGGGATACGCAGTATTTT. It encodes CAWSQGDTQYF.

The rearrangement links TRBV6-1 to TRBJ1-5; D is ambiguous. CDR3 size: 20 residues. Trimming left V 0 bases short and J 0 bases short, with 21 bases between. Looked up from germline, CDR1 is MNHNS and CDR2 is SASEGT. Written as DNA, the CDR3 is TGTGCCAGCAGTGAAGCGCGGGCTAACTCACGGGATATTAGCAATCAGCCCCAGCATTTT. Protein: CASSEARANSRDISNQPQHF.

This clone was counted a single time. The CDR3: CASSERGMGEAFF. The CDR3 region has the DNA TGTGCCAGCAGTGAACGAGGGATGGGTGAAGCTTTCTTT. This chain uses TRBV2 with TRBJ1-1, with D unclear. Trimming pared 2 bases from V and 7 bases from J, leaving 11 bases between. Germline-derived CDR1 and CDR2 are SNHLY and FYNNEI. The CDR3 runs to 13 residues.

The gene calls are TRBV2 and TRBJ1-1, with 7 bases matching TRBD1. Per germline, CDR1 SNHLY and CDR2 FYNNEI. This CDR3 spans 13 amino acids. After removal of 6 bases from V and 3 bases from J, the junction contained 4 bases not matched to a gene. CDR3 nucleotide sequence: TGTGCCAGCAGGAGTACAGGGGACACTGAAGCTTTCTTT. It is translated as CASRSTGDTEAFF. Full variable domain (missing parts from reference TRBV2 and TRBJ1-1): EPEVTQTPSHQVTQMGQEVILRCVPISNHLYFYWYRQILGQKVEFLVSFYNNEISEKSEIFDDQFSVERPDGSNFTLKIRSTKLEDSAMYFCASRSTGDTEAFFGQGTRLTVV.

V is TRBV5-1 and J is TRBJ2-1, with 9 bases matching TRBD2. The CDR3 covers 15 residues. Germline V gene sequence: CDR1 SGHRS, CDR2 YFSETQ. Germline trimming cut 0 bases from V and 6 bases from J; bases unmatched to any gene: 4. CDR3 nucleotide sequence: TGCGCCAGCAGCTTGGTAGCGGGGGCTAGCAATGAGCAGTTCTTC. Protein sequence: CASSLVAGASNEQFF.

The rearrangement links TRBV7-9 to TRBJ2-7, with a possible D match to TRBD2 (7 bases). Germline CDR1 and CDR2: SEHNR and FQNEAQ (reference sequence). V lost 11 bases to trimming and J lost 3 bases, with 14 bases between them. The CDR3 is 12 amino acids. Written as DNA, the CDR3 is TGTGCCGGCGGGGGCGAGAGCTACGAGCAGTACTTC. Translating it yields CAGGGESYEQYF.

The CDR3 DNA is TGTGCCACCGGACAGGGAATGAACACTGAAGCTTTCTTT. Its protein product is CATGQGMNTEAFF. The V and J genes are TRBV5-4 and TRBJ1-1; TRBD1 matches at 8 bases. Trimming at V came to 9 bases and at J to 0 bases, leaving 4 bases not matched to a gene. Germline values: CDR1 SGHNT, CDR2 YYREEE (reference sequence). The CDR3 has 13 amino acids. Complete variable domain (other parts from reference TRBV5-4 and TRBJ1-1): ETGVTQSPTHLIKTRGQQVTLRCSSQSGHNTVSWYQQALGQGPQFIFQYYREEENGRGNFPPRFSGLQFPNYSSELNVNALELDDSALYLCATGQGMNTEAFFGQGTRLTVV.

This rearrangement joins TRBV5-4 to TRBJ2-5, with 7 bases that match TRBD2. Germline loops: CDR1 SGHNT, CDR2 YYREEE (reference sequence). With V trimmed by 3 bases and J by 3 bases, 2 bases remained unmatched. The CDR3 is 13 amino acids. CDR3 amino acids: CASSSSGEETQYF. The CDR3 DNA follows: TGTGCCAGCAGCTCTAGCGGAGAAGAGACCCAGTACTTC.

The V call is TRBV2, the J call TRBJ2-1; 8 nucleotides match TRBD2. Germline V CDR1 and CDR2: SNHLY, FYNNEI. This CDR3 is built from 16 residues. With V trimmed by 4 bases and J by 10 bases, 15 bases remained unmatched. CDR3 in DNA: TGTGCCAGCAGTGGTATTAGCGGGACACGATCATGGGAGCAGTTCTTC. Its translation: CASSGISGTRSWEQFF.

V usage is TRBV9 and J usage is TRBJ2-1; TRBD2 matches at 10 bases. Germline V lookup: CDR1 SGDLS, CDR2 YYNGEE. The CDR3 consists of 16 residues. With V trimmed by 3 bases and J by 5 bases, 8 bases remained unmatched. The CDR3 DNA is TGTGCCAGCAGCGCCACCGGGACTAGCGCAAACAATGAGCAGTTCTTC. It translates to CASSATGTSANNEQFF. The full variable domain, rest sourced from reference TRBV9 and TRBJ2-1, is DSGVTQTPKHLITATGQRVTLRCSPRSGDLSVYWYQQSLDQGLQFLIQYYNGEERAKGNILERFSAQQFPDLHSELNLSSLELGDSALYFCASSATGTSANNEQFFGPGTRLTVL.